The rows below give T cell receptor beta chains drawn from one sample of a study of T-cell reconstitution after alpha-beta-depleted transplantation in children. TCRdb redid the calling of the PCR reads with MiXCR, one entry per CDR3 protein. Among around 100,000 distinct CDR3 sequences, under 7% were seen once, and the ten largest hold approximately 6.6%. Material: PBMCs, mostly from graft donor cells, obtained 60 days after TCRalphabeta/CD19-depleted stem cell transplant. All receptors come from a female patient aged 2-9 years who had a stem cell transplant for Fanconi anemia, so the T cells may come from the graft donor. Each CDR3 is given with its conserved first and last residue. The order of the fields is V gene, clone size, J gene, D gene, CDR3 protein, CDR3 DNA. A D gene is named only where the DNA matches it firmly. Clone size is not always given. Where it is, it says once, few, many or a class for expanded clones.

TRBV5-1	many	TRBJ2-1	NA	CASRPILATHEQFF	TGCGCCAGCAGGCCTATACTAGCAACCCATGAGCAGTTCTTC
TRBV3-1	many	TRBJ1-1	NA	CASSLPGSEAFF	TGTGCCAGCAGCCTACCGGGTTCTGAAGCTTTCTTT
TRBV6-1	few	TRBJ2-3	NA	CATFLGTFSTDTQYF	TGTGCCACCTTCCTTGGGACCTTTTCCACAGATACGCAGTATTTT
TRBV3-1	few	TRBJ2-5	NA	CASSPHITPVQETQYF	TGTGCCAGCAGCCCTCACATCACACCAGTACAAGAGACCCAGTACTTC
TRBV23-1	many	TRBJ2-2	NA	CASSQRTNTGELFF	TGCGCCAGCAGTCAAAGGACTAACACCGGGGAGCTGTTTTTT
TRBV5-1	NA	TRBJ1-1	TRBD1	CASRPRTGMGEAFF	TGCGCCAGCAGACCCCGGACAGGGATGGGGGAAGCTTTCTTT
TRBV28	NA	TRBJ1-4	NA	CASSFSGVDEKLFF	TGTGCCAGCAGTTTTTCAGGGGTCGATGAAAAACTGTTTTTT
TRBV5-1	few	TRBJ2-4	TRBD2	CASSLASGLIAKNIQYF	TGCGCCAGCAGCTTGGCCTCGGGACTAATAGCCAAAAACATTCAGTACTTC
TRBV5-1	few	TRBJ1-4	TRBD1	CASSFQGVGEKLFF	TGCGCCAGCAGCTTCCAGGGGGTAGGGGAAAAACTGTTTTTT
TRBV12-3/TRBV12-4	NA	TRBJ2-5	TRBD1	CASRTGTGPQETQYF	TGTGCCAGCAGGACCGGGACAGGGCCTCAAGAGACCCAGTACTTC